This TCR beta chain was observed in a study of cytomegalovirus exposure and HLA in healthy donors. Study-level points and caveats: The Asian-associated ancestry cluster reportedly had fewer N-insertions than the approximately 670-donor mean in a later analysis. The investigators catalogued 150 to 200 TCR beta chains as cytomegalovirus-associated. Sequencing probably produced one cluster of sequence variants that were highly shared. HLA allele associations emerged for around 15,000 TCR beta sequences in a later analysis, at 0.05 false discovery rate.

PCR involved 60 Vbeta and 13 Jbeta primers. TCRdb keeps only in-frame clones here, not all; method: immunoSEQ multiplex PCR. The table includes more than 150,000 clones, roughly 82% detected once. Points on this clone: Its cognate antigen is unknown.

Trimming took 2 bases from V and 0 from J, leaving 8 bases between them. The CDR3 totals 15 residues. Germline V gene data show CDR1 as KGHSH and CDR2 as LQKENI. This clonotype was sampled from a woman between 50 and 59 years old in good health and CMV-seropositive. The source material was PBMCs. This sequence joins TRBV18 and TRBJ1-5; D is unresolved. The CDR3 reads CASSPGQSSNQPQHF. DNA for the CDR3: TGTGCCAGCTCACCAGGGCAGAGTAGCAATCAGCCCCAGCATTTT.